This TCR beta chain was found in a study of radiation and T cells in renal cell carcinoma. Generated by immunoSEQ multiplex PCR, the TCRdb table keeps only in-frame clones and is missing some. This sample yields fewer than 200,000 clones, of which around 90% are seen a single time; 11% belongs to the top ten. The CDR3 sequence is 14 residues long. Germline loops: CDR1 SGHKS, CDR2 YYEKEE (reference sequence). V gave up 0 bases and J gave up 8 bases, with 14 bases separating them. Noted time point: blood 4 weeks post-SBRT, at nephrectomy. Treatment denoted: 15 Gy SBRT to primary tumor, nephrectomy 4 weeks later. Nephrectomy followed 15 Gy stereotactic body radiation by 4 weeks. Radiation-treated patients gave blood at baseline, week 2 and week 4.

This receptor was identified in a woman aged 45-65 years with renal cell carcinoma. The rearrangement uses TRBV5-5 and TRBJ1-2; D uncertain. The specimen was blood, collected from a patient whose treatment included radiotherapy and nephrectomy. CDR3 DNA: TGTGCCAGCAGCTTGGAATCAGGATTTTACGGCTACACCTTC. Amino acids: CASSLESGFYGYTF.